These 21 T cell receptor beta chains originate from one sample sequenced in a study of blood T cell repertoires in COVID-19. Measured with immunoSEQ multiplex PCR; TCRdb has only the in-frame clones, and not every one. The sample yields some 110,000 clones, about 74% seen once. Sequencing was performed on peripheral blood. The receptors were sampled from a man in his sixties or seventies with acute or convalescent COVID-19.

This sequence joins TRBV2 and TRBJ2-2, with 9 bases that match TRBD1. This CDR3 comprises 14 residues. In germline, CDR1 is SNHLY, CDR2 FYNNEI. V lost 8 bases, J lost 4 bases, and 5 bases stayed unmatched. In DNA form, the CDR3 reads TGTGCCAGCGGGGACAGGGTTAGCACCGGGGAGCTGTTTTTT. Protein product: CASGDRVSTGELFF.

The genes are TRBV21-1 and TRBJ2-7; the listed D gene, TRBD1, was not tested against the DNA. TRBV21-1 is described as a pseudogene. CDR3 length: 17 residues. The CDR3 sequence is CASSKVVTGNLGDEQYF. Here the CDR3 DNA reads TGTGCCAGCAGCAAAGTTGTGACAGGTAACTTAGGCGACGAGCAGTACTTC.

The J gene is TRBJ2-5, the V gene TRBV9; TRBD2 matches at 13 bases. This CDR3 spans 17 amino acids. Germline V gene sequence: CDR1 SGDLS, CDR2 YYNGEE. With 3 bases clipped from V and 1 base from J, the junction kept 6 bases outside the gene matches. CDR3 residues: CASSASGLAGAQETQYF. Here the CDR3 DNA reads TGTGCCAGCAGCGCATCCGGACTAGCGGGAGCCCAAGAGACCCAGTACTTC.

The V gene is TRBV21-1, the J gene TRBJ1-4; the table assigns TRBD1, which was not confirmed against the DNA. TRBV21-1 is shown as a pseudogene. This CDR3 is built from 16 residues. The CDR3 DNA is TGTGCCAGCAGCGCCCAACGACAGGTTTTTCAGGAAAAACTGTTTTTT. This encodes CASSAQRQVFQEKLFF.

The rearrangement links TRBV19 to TRBJ1-2; 8 bases fit TRBD1. The CDR3 runs 13 residues. Germline CDR1 LNHDA, CDR2 SQIVND (reference sequence). After removal of 5 bases from V and 6 bases from J, the junction contained 5 bases not matched to a gene. The CDR3 here is CASSHGTGDGYTF. For the CDR3, the DNA is TGTGCCAGTAGTCACGGGACAGGAGATGGCTACACCTTC.

The gene calls are TRBV13 and TRBJ2-2; a weak D match, TRBD2 (5 bases). Per germline, CDR1 PRHDT and CDR2 FYEKMQ (reference sequence). V shed 0 bases and J shed 4 bases, with 9 bases lying between them. This CDR3 is 15 amino acids long. The CDR3 bases are TGTGCCAGCAGCTTAGGCGGAGAGGGCACCGGGGAGCTGTTTTTT. Its translation is CASSLGGEGTGELFF.

The chain links TRBV5-8 to TRBJ2-5; TRBD1 might be the D (5 bases). The germline CDR1 and CDR2 sequences are SGHTS and YDEGEE. Trimming removed 3 bases at V and 1 base at J, with 13 bases between. This CDR3 comprises 15 residues. The DNA for the CDR3 is TGTGCCAGCAGCTCTTTCGTAACAGGCCAAGAGACCCAGTACTTC. Protein sequence: CASSSFVTGQETQYF.

The chain employs TRBV6-2 or TRBV6-3 and TRBJ1-2; D is perhaps TRBD1 (5 bases). Trimming took 0 bases from V and 4 from J, leaving 12 bases between them. The germline V gene has CDR1 MNHEY and CDR2 SVGEGT. This CDR3 is built from 15 residues. The CDR3 DNA reads as TGTGCCAGCAGTTACTCGAAGGACATGAGCTATGGCTACACCTTC. This translates into CASSYSKDMSYGYTF.

The chain carries TRBV6-5 and TRBJ1-2, with TRBD1 identical over 9 bases. V lost 9 bases to trimming and J lost 8 bases; unmatched junction nucleotides: 7. The CDR3 runs 12 residues. Germline-derived CDR1 and CDR2 are MNHEY and SVGAGI. CDR3 nucleotide sequence: TGTGCCAGTATAGGGACAGGGCAAGGCTACACCTTC. Translation gives CASIGTGQGYTF.

The chain recombines TRBV9 with TRBJ2-1; the match to TRBD2 covers 11 bases. The trim removed 2 bases at V and 5 bases at J, leaving 6 bases unmatched. The CDR3 sequence is 16 residues long. Germline CDR1 is SGDLS and CDR2 is YYNGEE. The CDR3 is CASSVDLAGGNNEQFF. In nucleotides, the CDR3 is TGTGCCAGCAGCGTGGATTTAGCGGGAGGGAACAATGAGCAGTTCTTC.

The gene calls are TRBV29-1 and TRBJ2-7; D might be TRBD1 (6 bases). Germline lookup yields CDR1 SQVTM and CDR2 ANQGSEA. The CDR3 spans 14 residues. V gave up 3 bases and J gave up 2 bases, with 14 bases separating them. The CDR3 protein is CSVDTGQPPYEQYF. CDR3 DNA sequence: TGCAGCGTTGATACCGGACAGCCCCCCTACGAGCAGTACTTC.

In its sample, this clone was seen once. The chain recombines TRBV7-8 with TRBJ1-6; no firm D call. Trimming stripped 6 bases from V and 6 bases from J, with 21 bases between. This CDR3 contains 17 residues. Germline assignment: CDR1 SGHVS and CDR2 FQNEAQ. Here the CDR3 DNA reads TGTGCCAGCAGACCCTCCGCCAGGTTCGGTCTTAATTCACCCCTCCACTTT. It translates to CASRPSARFGLNSPLHF.

In its sample, this clone was seen once. The chain recombines TRBV6-5 with TRBJ1-2; D gene ambiguous. Trimming cost V 4 bases and J 8 bases, with 11 bases left between them. This CDR3 region has 12 residues. Germline assignment: CDR1 MNHEY and CDR2 SVGAGI. As DNA, the CDR3 is TGTGCCAGCAGTTCACTATCAATGGGCTACACCTTC. Translation: CASSSLSMGYTF.

This clone was observed a few times. The same CDR3 can be traced to other DNA sequences in this sample. V gene TRBV9 combines with J gene TRBJ2-1; 15 bases align to TRBD2. The CDR3 runs to 17 residues. The J segment lost 3 bases and the V segment lost 4 bases, leaving 5 bases of the junction unmatched. The germline V gene has CDR1 SGDLS and CDR2 YYNGEE. The CDR3 loop reads CASSPGLAGGLYNEQFF. CDR3 in DNA: TGTGCCAGCAGCCCGGGACTAGCGGGGGGACTCTACAATGAGCAGTTCTTC.

This rearrangement joins TRBV4-2 to TRBJ1-5; no clear D gene. This CDR3 comprises 18 residues. Germline V lookup: CDR1 LGHNA, CDR2 YNFKEQ. The V and J ends lost 1 base and 0 bases respectively, with 16 bases between them. The CDR3 region is CASSQVGRGGSSNQPQHF. The CDR3, as DNA: TGTGCCAGCAGCCAAGTCGGTCGGGGAGGGTCTAGCAATCAGCCCCAGCATTTT.

The chain has TRBV19 and TRBJ1-5; no clear D. This CDR3 region has 13 residues. Trimming stripped 0 bases from V and 4 bases from J, with 4 bases between. The germline gives CDR1 LNHDA, CDR2 SQIVND (reference sequence). CDR3 sequence: CASSIDPNQPQHF. The CDR3 region has the DNA TGTGCCAGTAGTATAGACCCTAATCAGCCCCAGCATTTT.

This rearrangement joins TRBV4-2 to TRBJ1-1; the D is unclear. This CDR3 is built from 16 residues. Germline CDR1 and CDR2: LGHNA and YNFKEQ. Trimming pared 1 base from V and 1 base from J, leaving 13 bases between. In nucleotides, the CDR3 is TGTGCCAGCAGCCAAGCGGGGTTGGGTCCGAACACTGAAGCTTTCTTT. The encoded protein is CASSQAGLGPNTEAFF.

This rearrangement joins TRBV5-1 to TRBJ1-1; possibly TRBD1 for D (5 bases). CDR1 SGHRS and CDR2 YFSETQ come from the germline V gene. The CDR3 length is 15 residues. V gave up 1 base and J gave up 6 bases, with 16 bases separating them. The CDR3 bases are TGCGCCAGCAGCTTGCAAGGGGAATGGACGGCTGAAGCTTTCTTT. Its protein product is CASSLQGEWTAEAFF.

J is TRBJ2-4 and V is TRBV7-9; 12 bases are a match to TRBD2. The J segment lost 0 bases and the V segment lost 5 bases, leaving 11 bases of the junction unmatched. Germline CDR1 and CDR2: SEHNR and FQNEAQ (reference sequence). This CDR3 spans 19 amino acids. The DNA for the CDR3 is TGTGCCAGCAGCCCCCTGACTAGCGGGAGAATACTAGCCAAAAACATTCAGTACTTC. Translated: CASSPLTSGRILAKNIQYF.

The CDR3 here is CASSVGLAGGLGTDTQYF. The CDR3 DNA is TGTGCCAGCAGCGTTGGACTAGCGGGGGGGCTTGGCACAGATACGCAGTATTTT. J is TRBJ2-3 and V is TRBV9; 15 bases match TRBD2. Per the germline V gene, CDR1 is SGDLS and CDR2 is YYNGEE. The CDR3 is made up of 18 amino acids. The V and J ends lost 2 bases and 1 base, in that order; junction bases with no gene match: 5. The entire variable domain, with the rest obtained from reference TRBV9 and TRBJ2-3, is as follows: DSGVTQTPKHLITATGQRVTLRCSPRSGDLSVYWYQQSLDQGLQFLIQYYNGEERAKGNILERFSAQQFPDLHSELNLSSLELGDSALYFCASSVGLAGGLGTDTQYFGPGTRLTVL.

The CDR3 protein is CAWSRTGWTNEKLFF. DNA of the CDR3: TGTGCCTGGAGTCGGACAGGGTGGACTAATGAAAAACTGTTTTTT. This chain joins TRBV30 and TRBJ1-4; 8 positions agree with TRBD1. The germline V gene encodes CDR1 GTSNPN and CDR2 SVGIG (reference sequence). This CDR3 contains 15 residues. V dropped 2 bases and J dropped 2; count of bases not matched to a gene: 4.